One sample yielded the 19 T cell receptor beta chains listed below, sequenced in a study of shared clonotypes between healthy human individuals. Clones were sequenced by immunoSEQ multiplex PCR, and TCRdb holds only the in-frame ones, with some missing. Seen here are some 530,000 clones, more than 65% observed once, and the top ten hold 9.5% to 15%. The sequenced sample consisted of PBMCs. These receptors came from a woman between 40 and 55 years old in good health. Some clones in this sample may be carry-over from other donors' samples.

J is TRBJ2-1 and V is TRBV5-1, with a possible D match to TRBD1 (5 bases). CDR3 length: 16 residues. Germline CDR1 reads SGHRS; CDR2 reads YFSETQ. Trimming took 0 bases from V and 8 from J, leaving 18 bases between them. CDR3 bases: TGCGCCAGCAGCTTGGGGGGCAGCTGGGTAGGCGATGAGCAGTTCTTC. This translates into CASSLGGSWVGDEQFF.

On this clone: Other DNA sequences within the sample encode an identical CDR3. The rearrangement links TRBV29-1 to TRBJ1-1, with 9 bases fitting TRBD1. The CDR3 is 13 residues long. Unmatched junction bases numbered 4, after V lost 6 bases and J lost 2 bases. CDR1 and CDR2 from the germline V gene are SQVTM and ANQGSEA. The CDR3 DNA is TGCAGCGTAGCGACAGGGGGTAACACTGAAGCTTTCTTT. Translating it yields CSVATGGNTEAFF.

This clone rates as medium-sized (0.01 to 0.1%). This same CDR3 is encoded by further DNA sequences in the sample. This sequence joins TRBV14 and TRBJ1-1, with D unclear. The CDR3 spans 15 residues. Trimming removed 4 bases from V and 1 base from J, with 13 bases in between. The germline V gene encodes CDR1 SGHDN and CDR2 FVKESK. This CDR3 reads CASSRDSTPNTEAFF. In DNA form, the CDR3 reads TGTGCCAGCAGCCGGGATTCTACGCCGAACACTGAAGCTTTCTTT.

The rearrangement links TRBV15 to TRBJ1-2, with unresolved D. CDR1 and CDR2 from the germline V gene are LNHNV and YYDKDF (reference sequence). The CDR3 contains 15 residues. Trimming removed 4 bases at V and 5 bases at J, with 17 bases between. CDR3 bases: TGTGCCACCAGCAAACTCCTGGGCACCGCTTATGGCTACACCTTC. This sequence encodes CATSKLLGTAYGYTF.

Worth noting for this clone: Since a far larger clone is one base different, this is likely a read error. This rearrangement joins TRBV7-9 to TRBJ2-4; D unclear. The CDR3 has 11 amino acids. From germline, CDR1 is SEHNR and CDR2 FQNEAQ (reference sequence). The CDR3 sequence: CVSSLGAVQYF. CDR3 bases: TGTGTCAGCAGCTTAGGAGCAGTTCAGTACTTC.

The chain links TRBV11-1 to TRBJ1-2; 8 bases align to TRBD1. V was pared by 5 bases and J by 4 bases, with 3 bases of the junction left unmatched. CDR3 size: 13 residues. CDR1 is SGHAT, CDR2 FQDESV, per germline (reference sequence). The CDR3 spells CASSKTGAYGYTF. In DNA form, the CDR3 reads TGTGCCAGCAGCAAGACAGGGGCCTATGGCTACACCTTC.

CDR3 DNA sequence: TGTGCCAGCAGCTTAGTACAGACTAACTATGGCTACACCTTC. Its protein product is CASSLVQTNYGYTF. The chain has TRBV7-9 and TRBJ1-2; D not resolved. The V gene lost 1 base and the J gene lost 0 bases, with 6 bases spanning the gap. Germline CDR1 and CDR2: SEHNR and FQNEAQ (reference sequence). This CDR3 is 14 amino acids long.

The V gene is TRBV13, the J gene TRBJ2-7; tentative D call: TRBD1 (6 bases). Germline V lookup: CDR1 PRHDT, CDR2 FYEKMQ (reference sequence). Trimming took 7 bases from V and 1 from J, leaving 11 bases between them. CDR3 length: 13 amino acids. The CDR3 DNA is TGTGCCAGCAACCAAGGGACATCCTACGAGCAGTACTTC. As protein: CASNQGTSYEQYF.

The chain employs TRBV7-9 and TRBJ2-3; TRBD2 matches at 9 bases. The CDR3 spans 17 residues. Germline CDR1 reads SEHNR; CDR2 reads FQNEAQ (reference sequence). J gave up 0 bases and V 2 bases, and 6 bases lay outside the gene matches. This CDR3 is CASSLSGRNPSTDTQYF. The CDR3 DNA reads as TGTGCCAGCAGCTTAAGCGGGAGGAACCCTAGCACAGATACGCAGTATTTT.

Written as DNA, the CDR3 is TGTGCCAGCAGTTTTGGTGCCGGGAACAATGAGCAGTTCTTC. Protein: CASSFGAGNNEQFF. This chain connects TRBV27 to TRBJ2-1; D perhaps matches TRBD2 (5 bases). V was pared by 3 bases and J by 5 bases, with 11 bases between. From germline, CDR1 is MNHEY and CDR2 SMNVEV (reference sequence). The CDR3 is 14 amino acids.

CDR3 protein: CSGADSSYNEQFF. CDR3 coding DNA: TGCAGCGGGGCGGATAGCTCCTACAATGAGCAGTTCTTC. The chain uses TRBV29-1 and TRBJ2-1; D gene ambiguous. This CDR3 has 13 residues. Germline CDR1 SQVTM, CDR2 ANQGSEA. The V and J ends lost 7 bases and 0 bases respectively, with 10 bases between them.

On this clone itself: This likely stems from a read error, as it lies one base from a far larger clone. Other DNA sequences in this specimen translate into the identical CDR3. The V gene is TRBV2, the J gene TRBJ1-1; possible D gene TRBD1, 5 bases. The CDR3 extends over 13 amino acids. The germline V gene encodes CDR1 SNHLY and CDR2 FYNNEI. The CDR3 bases are TGCGCCAGCAGTGTGGGGGGTGGGACTGAAGCTTTCTTT. Encoded protein: CASSVGGGTEAFF. Supplemented by reference TRBV2 and TRBJ1-1, the full variable domain reads EPEVTQTPSHQVTQMGQEVILRCVPISNHLYFYWYRQILGQKVEFLVSFYNNEISEKSEIFDDQFSVERPDGSNFTLKIRSTKLEDSAMYFCASSVGGGTEAFFGQGTRLTVV.

On this clone itself: A far larger clone is off by one base, so a read error is likely. At the DNA level, this CDR3 is encoded by other sequences in the same sample as well. The J gene is TRBJ2-7, the V gene TRBV29-1; 10 bases map to TRBD2. V shed 4 bases and J 5 bases; nucleotides not matched to a gene: 5. The CDR3 is made up of 13 amino acids. Germline V CDR1 and CDR2: SQVTM, ANQGSEA. The CDR3 sequence is CSVAGLAVHEQYF. CDR3 coding DNA: TGCAGCGTTGCAGGACTAGCGGTCCACGAGCAGTACTTC.

Turning to this clone: This may come from a read error, since a much larger clone is one base off. This chain links TRBV5-4 with TRBJ2-3; 10 nucleotides match TRBD2. The J segment lost 4 bases and the V segment lost 5 bases, leaving 10 bases of the junction unmatched. The V gene's germline CDR1 is SGHNT and CDR2 YYREEE (reference sequence). This CDR3 spans 16 amino acids. CDR3 sequence: CASRVLAGWPADTQYF. The CDR3 DNA follows: TGTGCCAGCAGGGTACTAGCGGGATGGCCCGCAGATACGCAGTATTTT.

For this clone: The junction departs from germline at one end; a sequencing error may be responsible. This chain uses TRBV7-8 with TRBJ1-6, with D maybe TRBD1 (5 bases). The CDR3 totals 15 residues. CDR1 is SGHVS, CDR2 FQNEAQ, per germline. For the CDR3, the DNA is TGTGCCAGCGGCTTAAGGCCCCAGGGTAATTCACCCCTCCACTTT. Residues: CASGLRPQGNSPLHF.

V is TRBV27 and J is TRBJ2-7, with 8 bases lining up with TRBD1. CDR3 length: 13 residues. CDR1 and CDR2 (germline): MNHEY, SMNVEV (reference sequence). The J segment lost 3 bases and the V segment lost 5 bases, leaving 3 bases of the junction unmatched. CDR3 region: CASSPGQDYEQYF. The CDR3 DNA reads TGTGCCAGCAGTCCGGGACAGGACTACGAGCAGTACTTC.

The genes are TRBV7-2 and TRBJ2-3; TRBD2 might be the D (6 bases). Per germline, CDR1 SGHTA and CDR2 FQGNSA. This CDR3 spans 14 amino acids. With 3 bases removed from V and 3 bases from J, the gap between germline ends came to 10 bases. CDR3 coding DNA: TGTGCCAGCAGCTTCGGAGGGTTGACAGATACGCAGTATTTT. Translation: CASSFGGLTDTQYF.

V gene TRBV4-1 combines with J gene TRBJ1-5; weak D call: TRBD1 (5 bases). Germline V gives CDR1 MGHRA, CDR2 YSYEKL. Between the trimmed V and J ends, which lost 1 base and 4 bases, there was a span of 17 bases. The CDR3 has 17 residues. CDR3: CASSQVVGGRNNQPQHF. DNA for the CDR3: TGCGCCAGCAGCCAAGTCGTTGGGGGACGGAATAATCAGCCCCAGCATTTT.

This clone was seen more than once but under ten times. V usage is TRBV20-1 and J usage is TRBJ1-1; D not resolved. CDR3 length equals 11 residues. Between the trimmed V and J ends, which lost 1 base and 6 bases, there was a span of 6 bases. CDR1 and CDR2 from the germline V gene are DFQATT and SNEGSKA (reference sequence). CDR3 protein: CSARGQSEAFF. CDR3 DNA: TGCAGTGCTAGAGGGCAGTCTGAAGCTTTCTTT.